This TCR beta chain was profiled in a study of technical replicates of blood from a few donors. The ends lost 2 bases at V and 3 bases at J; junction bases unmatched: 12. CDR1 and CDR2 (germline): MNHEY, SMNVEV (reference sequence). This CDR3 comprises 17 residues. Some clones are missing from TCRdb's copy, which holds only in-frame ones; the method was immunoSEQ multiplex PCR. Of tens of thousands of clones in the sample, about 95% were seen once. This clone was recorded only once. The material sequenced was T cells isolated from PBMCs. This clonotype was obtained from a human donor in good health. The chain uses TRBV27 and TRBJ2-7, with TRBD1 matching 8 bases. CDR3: CASSLEGTGPPYYEQYF. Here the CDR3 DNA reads TGTGCCAGCAGTTTAGAGGGGACAGGTCCTCCATACTACGAGCAGTACTTC.